This TCR beta chain came from a study of kidney transplant recipient with SARS-CoV-2 infection. TCRdb passed the reads through MiXCR, listing each CDR3 protein once. The sample lists fewer than 250,000 distinct CDR3 sequences; roughly 26% were seen once. Concerning this clonotype itself: A much more abundant neighbour one base away suggests this may be a read error.

Germline V gene data show CDR1 as SGHKS and CDR2 as YYEKEE (reference sequence). The CDR3 is 16 residues long. The origin of this receptor is a young adult male patient who had COVID-19 and was a kidney transplant recipient. The graft donor may have contributed some T cells. This chain links TRBV5-5 with TRBJ2-7; D remains unclear. Matching the DNA end better, TRBJ1-2 makes the J call doubtful. This specimen was a blood sample, taken at baseline and on roughly day 110 from a kidney transplant recipient. The CDR3 here is CTSISPVSRKTYGYTF. In DNA form, the CDR3 reads TGTACCAGCATAAGTCCTGTCTCGCGAAAGACCTATGGCTACACCTTC.